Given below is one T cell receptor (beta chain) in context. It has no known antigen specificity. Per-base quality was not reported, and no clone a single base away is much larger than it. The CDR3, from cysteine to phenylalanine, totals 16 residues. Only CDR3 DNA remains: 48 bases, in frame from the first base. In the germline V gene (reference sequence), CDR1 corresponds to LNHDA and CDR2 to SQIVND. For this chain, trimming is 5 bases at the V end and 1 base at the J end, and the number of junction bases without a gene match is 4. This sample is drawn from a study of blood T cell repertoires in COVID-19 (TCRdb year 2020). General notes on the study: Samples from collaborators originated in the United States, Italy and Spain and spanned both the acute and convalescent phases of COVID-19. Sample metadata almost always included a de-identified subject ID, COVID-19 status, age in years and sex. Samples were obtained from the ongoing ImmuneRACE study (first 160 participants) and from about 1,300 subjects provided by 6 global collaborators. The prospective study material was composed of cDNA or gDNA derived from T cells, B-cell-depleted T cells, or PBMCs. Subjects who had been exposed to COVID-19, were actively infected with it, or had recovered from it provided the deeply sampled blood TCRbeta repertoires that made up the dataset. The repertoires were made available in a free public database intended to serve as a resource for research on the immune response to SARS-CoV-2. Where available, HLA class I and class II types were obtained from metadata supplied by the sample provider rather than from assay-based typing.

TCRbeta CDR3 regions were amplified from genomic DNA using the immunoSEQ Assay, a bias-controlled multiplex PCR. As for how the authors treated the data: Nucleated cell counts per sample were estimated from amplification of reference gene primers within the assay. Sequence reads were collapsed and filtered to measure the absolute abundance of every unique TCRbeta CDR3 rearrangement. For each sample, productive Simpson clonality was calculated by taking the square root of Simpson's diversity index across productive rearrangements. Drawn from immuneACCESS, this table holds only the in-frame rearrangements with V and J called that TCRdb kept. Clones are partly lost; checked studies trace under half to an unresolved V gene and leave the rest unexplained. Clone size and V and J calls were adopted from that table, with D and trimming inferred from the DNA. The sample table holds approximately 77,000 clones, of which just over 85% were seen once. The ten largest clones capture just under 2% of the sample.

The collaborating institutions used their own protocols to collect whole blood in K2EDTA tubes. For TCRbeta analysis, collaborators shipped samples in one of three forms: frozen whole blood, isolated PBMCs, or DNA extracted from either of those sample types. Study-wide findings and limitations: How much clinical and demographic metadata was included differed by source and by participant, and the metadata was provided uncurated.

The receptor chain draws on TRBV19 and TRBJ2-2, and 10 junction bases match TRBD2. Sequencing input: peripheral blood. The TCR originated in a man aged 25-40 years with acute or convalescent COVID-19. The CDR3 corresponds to CASSPWTSGNTGELFF. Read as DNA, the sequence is TGTGCCAGTAGTCCTTGGACTAGCGGGAACACCGGGGAGCTGTTTTTT. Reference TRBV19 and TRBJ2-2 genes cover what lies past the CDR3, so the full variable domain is DGGITQSPKYLFRKEGQNVTLSCEQNLNHDAMYWYRQDPGQGLRLIYYSQIVNDFQKGDIAEGYSVSREKKESFPLTVTSAQKNPTAFYLCASSPWTSGNTGELFFGEGSRLTVL.